The 18 T cell receptor beta chains listed next were all sequenced from one sample in a study of shared clonotypes between healthy human individuals. Repertoires were generated with immunoSEQ multiplex PCR, while TCRdb's copy carries only in-frame clones and drops some. The sample lists a few million clones, approximately 93% occurring once. Sequencing used naive CD4+ T cells from PBMCs. Subset indicated: CD45RA+ positively selected. The receptors shown here come from a man aged 18 to 29 in good health. Some clones in this sample may be carry-over from other donors' samples.

V gene TRBV28 combines with J gene TRBJ1-2; weak D call: TRBD1 (5 bases). CDR1 and CDR2 from the germline V gene are MDHEN and SYDVKM. The CDR3 contains 15 residues. Trimming took off 5 bases at V and 8 bases at J, with 21 bases between the two ends. The CDR3 DNA follows: TGTGCCAGCAGTAATCGCCCTGGGACTTCTGGGGGCTACACCTTC. Its translation: CASSNRPGTSGGYTF.

The V gene is TRBV18, the J gene TRBJ1-1; 7 bases are a match to TRBD1. V shed 3 bases and J 7 bases; nucleotides not matched to a gene: 8. CDR3 length equals 14 residues. In germline, CDR1 is KGHSH, CDR2 LQKENI. The CDR3 DNA follows: TGTGCCAGCTCACCGAGACAGGGATGGGATGAAGCTTTCTTT. This gives the protein CASSPRQGWDEAFF.

V is TRBV27 and J is TRBJ2-7; maybe TRBD2 (6 bases). The CDR3 spans 13 residues. Looked up from germline, CDR1 is MNHEY and CDR2 is SMNVEV (reference sequence). Between the trimmed V and J ends, which lost 6 bases and 6 bases, there was a span of 15 bases. CDR3 nucleotides: TGTGCCAGCAGCGGTAGACTAGTTTCCGAGCAGTACTTC. This encodes CASSGRLVSEQYF.

In DNA form, the CDR3 reads TGTGCCAGCAGCCCTGGATCAGGGGGAAGCTCCTACGAGCAGTACTTC. It encodes CASSPGSGGSSYEQYF. This chain uses TRBV7-3 with TRBJ2-7; 7 nucleotides match TRBD1. The germline V gene encodes CDR1 SGHTA and CDR2 FQGTGA. The CDR3 is 16 residues long. The V gene end was trimmed by 5 bases and the J gene end by 0 bases; junction bases not matched to a gene: 10.

The gene calls are TRBV29-1 and TRBJ2-4; 7 bases fit TRBD1. Trimming took 4 bases from V and 3 from J; bases not matched to a gene: 9. From germline, CDR1 is SQVTM and CDR2 ANQGSEA. The CDR3 totals 15 residues. The CDR3 here is CSVVSAGGDKNIQYF. For the CDR3, the DNA is TGCAGCGTTGTTTCTGCAGGGGGAGACAAAAACATTCAGTACTTC.

Of note for this clone: Because the CDR3 is missing its conserved closing phenylalanine or tryptophan, this is likely a read error. The chain joins TRBV5-1 to TRBJ1-2, with D hard to call. The V and J ends lost 3 bases and 8 bases respectively, with 17 bases between them. Per the germline V gene, CDR1 is SGHRS and CDR2 is YFSETQ. The CDR3 contains 14 residues. As DNA, the CDR3 is TGCGCCAGCAGCTACCCCGGACCGGGAACAGGCTACACCTCC. It encodes CASSYPGPGTGYTS.

The V and J genes are TRBV5-1 and TRBJ1-1; unclear D gene. CDR3 length equals 13 residues. V was clipped by 0 bases and J by 4 bases, with 7 bases between them. From germline, CDR1 is SGHRS and CDR2 YFSETQ. The CDR3 DNA is TGCGCCAGCAGCTTGGATCCGTTCACTGAAGCTTTCTTT. This encodes CASSLDPFTEAFF.

The chain carries TRBV5-1 and TRBJ2-1; 8 bases are shared with TRBD1. CDR3 length: 14 residues. V shed 4 bases and J 5 bases; nucleotides not matched to a gene: 5. Germline CDR1 and CDR2: SGHRS and YFSETQ. The CDR3 DNA reads TGCGCCAGCAGCGTGGGACAGGCAGACAATGAGCAGTTCTTC. Encoded protein: CASSVGQADNEQFF.

In the case of this clone: The germline gene is not matched at one end of the junction; a read error may be the cause. The V and J genes are TRBV28 and TRBJ2-7; 8 nucleotides agree with TRBD1. This CDR3 contains 12 residues. Germline V gives CDR1 MDHEN, CDR2 SYDVKM. The CDR3 region is CASSPTRDRRTF. The DNA of the CDR3 is TGTGCCAGCAGTCCGACAAGGGACAGGAGAACGTTC.

CDR3: CASSITSGRVTDTQYF. The CDR3, as DNA: TGTGCCAGCAGTATCACTAGCGGGAGGGTAACAGATACGCAGTATTTT. This sequence joins TRBV2 and TRBJ2-3; TRBD2 aligns across 13 bases. Germline CDR1 is SNHLY and CDR2 is FYNNEI. V shed 5 bases and J 3 bases; nucleotides not matched to a gene: 5. The length of the CDR3 is 16 residues. The full variable domain, with the rest looked up from reference TRBV2 and TRBJ2-3, is EPEVTQTPSHQVTQMGQEVILRCVPISNHLYFYWYRQILGQKVEFLVSFYNNEISEKSEIFDDQFSVERPDGSNFTLKIRSTKLEDSAMYFCASSITSGRVTDTQYFGPGTRLTVL.

V is TRBV7-2 and J is TRBJ1-1; D gene uncertain. The germline V gene encodes CDR1 SGHTA and CDR2 FQGNSA. V was trimmed by 2 bases and J by 2 bases, leaving 9 bases between them. The CDR3 covers 14 residues. In nucleotides, the CDR3 is TGTGCCAGCAGCTTAATGCACATAAACACTGAAGCTTTCTTT. It is translated as CASSLMHINTEAFF.

This clone showed up just a few times. The sample carries other DNA sequences with the same CDR3. V usage is TRBV6-5 and J usage is TRBJ1-1; possibly TRBD1 for D (5 bases). This CDR3 is 14 amino acids long. The germline gives CDR1 MNHEY, CDR2 SVGAGI. V was shortened by 2 bases and J by 0 bases, with 7 bases between the two germline ends. CDR3 sequence reads: CASSYGQMNTEAFF. In DNA form, the CDR3 reads TGTGCCAGCAGTTACGGACAAATGAACACTGAAGCTTTCTTT.

This CDR3 is CASSPPGLADYTDTQYF. For the CDR3, the DNA is TGTGCCAGCAGCCCCCCGGGACTAGCGGATTACACAGATACGCAGTATTTT. The chain joins TRBV7-2 to TRBJ2-3; 11 bases map to TRBD2. Germline V gives CDR1 SGHTA, CDR2 FQGNSA. The V gene end was trimmed by 5 bases and the J gene end by 2 bases; junction bases not matched to a gene: 9. The CDR3 covers 17 residues. The full variable domain, rest sourced from reference TRBV7-2 and TRBJ2-3, is GAGVSQSPSNKVTEKGKDVELRCDPISGHTALYWYRQSLGQGLEFLIYFQGNSAPDKSGLPSDRFSAERTGGSVSTLTIQRTQQEDSAVYLCASSPPGLADYTDTQYFGPGTRLTVL.

The chain joins TRBV28 to TRBJ1-2, with D uncertain. The CDR3 contains 12 residues. V lost 10 bases, J lost 2 bases, and 11 bases lay in between. Germline assignment: CDR1 MDHEN and CDR2 SYDVKM. As DNA, the CDR3 is TGTGCCACCTTAGGGCCAAACTATGGCTACACCTTC. Residues: CATLGPNYGYTF.

The chain joins TRBV28 to TRBJ2-3; 10 bases map to TRBD2. The germline V gene has CDR1 MDHEN and CDR2 SYDVKM. This CDR3 comprises 17 residues. The V gene end was trimmed by 6 bases and the J gene end by 0 bases; junction bases not matched to a gene: 9. CDR3 DNA sequence: TGTGCCAGCAGACTAGCGGGACCACTCGCTAGCACAGATACGCAGTATTTT. Protein: CASRLAGPLASTDTQYF.

The chain recombines TRBV6-5 with TRBJ1-2; D gene uncertain. The V and J ends lost 2 bases and 8 bases respectively, with 12 bases between them. Germline loops: CDR1 MNHEY, CDR2 SVGAGI. CDR3 length equals 13 residues. The CDR3 region is CASSYLGLRGYTF. The CDR3 DNA is TGTGCCAGCAGTTACCTGGGGTTGCGGGGCTACACCTTC.

As to this clone: Within the sample, other DNA sequences also encode this same CDR3. V usage is TRBV15 and J usage is TRBJ2-7, with D possibly being TRBD2 (6 bases). Germline CDR1 reads LNHNV; CDR2 reads YYDKDF (reference sequence). Trimming stripped 8 bases from V and 1 base from J, with 12 bases between. The CDR3 totals 13 residues. The CDR3 sequence is CATRGTGSYEQYF. The CDR3 bases are TGTGCCACCCGCGGGACGGGGTCCTACGAGCAGTACTTC.

This clone has a single count. The chain couples TRBV18 to TRBJ1-1; 8 bases match TRBD1. Germline V lookup: CDR1 KGHSH, CDR2 LQKENI. V lost 3 bases, J lost 4 bases, and 4 bases stayed unmatched. The CDR3 length is 14 residues. CDR3 sequence: CASSPRQGTTEAFF. CDR3 in DNA: TGTGCCAGCTCACCTCGACAGGGGACCACTGAAGCTTTCTTT.